This T cell receptor (beta chain) was identified in a study of spatial heterogeneity in lung cancer. Study background: Detected sequences consistently included more beta-chain ones than alpha-chain ones. Within raw reads, each unique TCR and UMI combination appeared on average more than ten times. The study, taken as a whole, reports: Resection saw ubiquitous expanded tumor TCRs appear in blood more than follow-up did.

This clonotype was detected ten times or more. Its target is not known. Found in a library prepared for alpha chains, this beta chain is an off-target read, and its abundance has little meaning. The time point was: sample taken at primary tumor resection. No cell sorting; template was whole RNA from tumor, lung tissue or PBMC. TCRdb itself ran the 5' RACE reads through MiXCR, one entry per CDR3 protein. Here the sample spans about 7,800 distinct CDR3 sequences, about 9.1% being singletons. Losses at the gene ends were 5 bases for V and 3 bases for J; bases not matched to a gene: 19. Germline V gene lookup returns CDR1 LNHDA and CDR2 SQIVND (reference sequence). The CDR3 has 21 residues.

The sequencing here drew on PBMCs, taken at surgery. This TCR was recovered from a male donor with early-stage non-small cell lung cancer. The chain recombines TRBV19 with TRBJ2-3, with 14 bases aligning to TRBD2. The CDR3 nucleotides read TGTGCCAGTAGTCCGGGGCAATCCGGGACTAGCGGGAGTACTGGAACAGATACGCAGTATTTT. Amino acids: CASSPGQSGTSGSTGTDTQYF.